This is a list of T cell receptor delta chains from one sample in a study of gamma-delta chains in newborns, infants, children. TCRdb applied CATT to the reads for clone calling. Counted here are about 9,000 delta-chain clones, 3% to 3.5% occurring once; the ten biggest clones make up over 15%. Source material: blood. These receptors all stem from a child who was a newborn, infant or young child, either healthy, febrile or measles-vaccinated (not recorded which). Each CDR3 is given with its conserved first and last residue. A D gene is named only where the DNA matches it firmly. The size of a clone is reported for some rows only, either as once, few or many, or as a class for expanded clones.

v_gene	abundance	j_gene	d_gene	CDR3aa	CDR3nt
TRDV2	NA	TRDJ3	NA	CACDTVLVIQDSWDTRQMFF	TGTGCCTGTGACACTGTACTGGTGATACAAGACTCCTGGGACACCCGACAGATGTTTTTC
TRDV2	medium-sized	TRDJ1	TRDD3	CACDGIRTDKLIF	TGTGCCTGTGACGGGATACGCACCGATAAACTCATCTTT
TRDV2	many	TRDJ3	TRDD3	CACDTWGYNSWDTRQMFF	TGTGCCTGTGACACCTGGGGATACAACTCCTGGGACACCCGACAGATGTTTTTC
TRDV2	many	TRDJ1	TRDD3	CACDSLLGDLRTDKLIF	TGTGCCTGTGACTCATTACTGGGGGATTTACGCACCGATAAACTCATCTTT
TRDV2	many	TRDJ3	TRDD3	CACDLLGDIRDTRQMFF	TGTGCCTGTGACCTACTGGGGGATATCAGGGACACCCGACAGATGTTTTTC
TRDV2	few	TRDJ3	NA	CACDTGWPSRTWDTRQMFF	TGCGCCTGTGACACGGGATGGCCTTCAAGGACCTGGGACACCCGACAGATGTTTTTC
TRDV2	few	TRDJ3	TRDD3	CACDPLGVPSSWDTRQMFF	TGTGCCTGTGACCCCCTGGGGGTCCCCAGCTCCTGGGACACCCGACAGATGTTTTTC
TRDV2	NA	TRDJ3	NA	CACDTGDPRSWDTRQMFF	TGTGCCTGTGACACCGGGGATCCCCGCTCCTGGGACACCCGACAGATGTTTTTC
TRDV2	few	TRDJ1	NA	CACDLYTDKLIF	TGTGCCTGTGACCTGTACACCGATAAACTCATCTTT
TRDV2	few	TRDJ3	TRDD3	CACGTGATYWGKASWDTRQMFF	TGTGCCTGTGGTACCGGAGCTACGTACTGGGGTAAAGCCTCCTGGGACACCCGACAGATGTTTTTC
TRDV2	few	TRDJ3	TRDD3	CACDSAYWGISSWDTRPMFF	TGCGCCTGTGACTCGGCGTACTGGGGGATCTCCTCCTGGGACACCCGCCCGATGTTTTTC
TRDV2	NA	TRDJ3	TRDD3	CACDSTVYWGIQPWDTRQMFF	TGTGCCTGTGACTCAACCGTTTACTGGGGGATACAGCCCTGGGACACCCGACAGATGTTTTTC
TRDV2	medium-sized	TRDJ1	TRDD3	CACDQLGDIRLIF	TGTGCCTGTGACCAACTGGGGGATATAAGACTCATCTTT
TRDV2	few	TRDJ3	TRDD3	CACDKMGDRSSWDTRQMFF	TGCGCCTGTGACAAAATGGGGGATAGGAGCTCCTGGGACACCCGACAGATGTTTTTC
TRAV29/DV5	NA	TRDJ3	TRDD3	CAASFDWGINDTRQMFF	TGTGCAGCAAGCTTCGACTGGGGGATAAATGACACCCGACAGATGTTTTTC
TRDV2	many	TRDJ3	NA	CACDIVLAHSSWDTRQMFF	TGTGCCTGTGACATCGTACTGGCCCATAGCTCCTGGGACACCCGACAGATGTTTTTC
TRDV2	medium-sized	TRDJ1	TRDD3	CACDVLGDTKLIF	TGTGCCTGTGACGTACTGGGGGATACTAAACTCATCTTT
TRDV2	NA	TRDJ3	TRDD3	CACDTILGDHFSSWDTRQMFF	TGTGCCTGTGACACCATACTGGGGGACCACTTTTCCTCCTGGGACACCCGACAGATGTTTTTC
TRDV2	medium-sized	TRDJ3	TRDD3	CACDTGWGLSWDTRQMFF	TGTGCCTGTGACACCGGCTGGGGGCTCTCCTGGGACACCCGACAGATGTTTTTC
TRDV2	medium-sized	TRDJ1	TRDD3	CACDILGDKDKLIF	TGTGCCTGTGACATACTGGGGGATAAGGATAAACTCATCTTT
TRDV2	NA	TRDJ3	TRDD3	CACDVLGDTGWDTRQMFF	TGTGCCTGTGACGTACTGGGGGATACAGGCTGGGACACCCGACAGATGTTTTTC
TRDV2	medium-sized	TRDJ3	TRDD3	CACDTATGGYAWSWDTRQMFF	TGTGCCTGTGACACCGCTACTGGGGGATACGCCTGGTCCTGGGACACCCGACAGATGTTTTTC
TRDV1	few	TRDJ1	TRDD3	CALGTGGYTDKLIF	TGTGCTCTTGGTACTGGGGGATACACCGATAAACTCATCTTT
TRDV1	few	TRDJ2	NA	CALGEYRALTAQLFF	TGTGCTCTTGGGGAATACCGAGCTTTGACAGCACAACTCTTCTTT
TRDV2	NA	TRDJ3	TRDD3	CACDTWGMVRGSWDTRQMFF	TGTGCCTGTGACACATGGGGGATGGTCCGGGGCTCCTGGGACACCCGACAGATGTTTTTC
TRDV2	medium-sized	TRDJ1	NA	CACDTVGDHTDKLIF	TGTGCCTGTGACACCGTAGGGGACCACACCGATAAACTCATCTTT
TRDV2	medium-sized	TRDJ2	NA	CACDTWDLTAQLFF	TGTGCCTGTGACACCTGGGATTTGACAGCACAACTCTTCTTT
TRDV2	few	TRDJ3	NA	CACDILEDNWDTRQIFF	TGTGCCTGTGACATACTGGAGGATAACTGGGACACCCGACAGATTTTTTTC
TRDV2	many	TRDJ1	TRDD3	CACVYLLGDTEGTDKLIF	TGTGCCTGTGTCTACCTACTGGGGGATACAGAGGGCACCGATAAACTCATCTTT
TRDV2	medium-sized	TRDJ3	TRDD3	CACDTVLGDSSWDTRQMFF	TGTGCCTGTGACACTGTACTGGGGGATTCCTCCTGGGACACCCGACAGATGTTTTTC
TRDV2	NA	TRDJ1	NA	CACDTLGVPRYTDKLIF	TGTGCCTGTGACACCTTGGGGGTCCCGAGGTACACCGATAAACTCATCTTT
TRDV2	medium-sized	TRDJ1	NA	CACDNLLGEYTDKLIF	TGTGCCTGTGACAACTTACTGGGCGAGTACACCGATAAACTCATCTTT
TRDV2	few	TRDJ3	TRDD3	CACDTLGDESSWDTRQMFF	TGTGCCTGTGACACACTGGGGGATGAGAGCTCCTGGGACACCCGACAGATGTTTTTC
TRDV2	NA	TRDJ3	TRDD3	CACSVLGDSSWDTRQMFF	TGTGCCTGTTCCGTACTGGGGGATAGCTCCTGGGACACCCGACAGATGTTTTTC